This T cell receptor beta chain is from a study of T cell responses to AZD1222 COVID-19 vaccine. In germline, CDR1 is SGHRS, CDR2 YFSETQ. The J segment lost 5 bases and the V segment lost 3 bases, leaving 2 bases of the junction unmatched. CDR3 length: 14 amino acids. Generated by immunoSEQ multiplex PCR, the TCRdb table keeps only in-frame clones and is missing some. In the table there are roughly 24,000 clones, just over 85% of which are singletons. Findings and caveats of the study: Spike-specific TCR breadth and depth rose after two AZD1222 doses. Clonal diversity was possibly underestimated, and white British individuals and females predominated among donors.

Remarks on this clone: The antigen remains unidentified.

The sample in question was peripheral blood, obtained 28 days after the second AZD1222 dose. V and J are TRBV5-1 and TRBJ2-5; 12 bases match TRBD2. This TCR was recovered from an adult who received the AZD1222 COVID-19 vaccine. CDR3 amino acids: CASSSGTSGETQYF. Here the CDR3 DNA reads TGCGCCAGCAGCTCAGGGACTAGCGGGGAGACCCAGTACTTC.